This TCR beta chain comes out of a study of blood T cell repertoires in COVID-19. TCRdb keeps only in-frame clones here, not all; method: immunoSEQ multiplex PCR. The sample consists of approximately 210,000 clones, almost 85% of them appearing once. Trimming stripped 2 bases from V and 5 bases from J, with 7 bases between. This CDR3 contains 13 residues. This chain links TRBV12-3 or TRBV12-4 with TRBJ1-5; D remains unclear. The sample consisted of peripheral blood. This receptor was obtained from a woman in her 40s with acute or convalescent COVID-19. CDR3 residues: CASSLPGYQPQHF. CDR3 DNA sequence: TGTGCCAGCAGTTTACCGGGGTATCAGCCCCAGCATTTT.